This TCR beta chain was captured by sequencing in a study of PD-L1 blockade in urothelial cancer. Study as a whole: Patients previously received 0 to 3 chemotherapy regimens.

This sample's time point: peripheral blood 6 weeks after treatment start. The table came from immunoSEQ multiplex PCR; TCRdb's copy has only in-frame clones and leaves some out. In the table there are about 120,000 clones, around 89% of which are singletons. V lost 8 bases and J lost 6; bases outside the gene matches: 3. CDR3 length: 11 residues. The germline V gene has CDR1 LNHDA and CDR2 SQIVND (reference sequence). The chain links TRBV19 to TRBJ2-7, with TRBD1 matching 8 bases. This sequence was found in a man in his 60s with urothelial cancer. The specimen comprised PBMCs, sampled around atezolizumab (anti-PD-L1) treatment. CDR3 sequence reads: CASEQGVEQYF. The CDR3 nucleotides read TGTGCCAGTGAACAGGGGGTCGAGCAGTACTTC.